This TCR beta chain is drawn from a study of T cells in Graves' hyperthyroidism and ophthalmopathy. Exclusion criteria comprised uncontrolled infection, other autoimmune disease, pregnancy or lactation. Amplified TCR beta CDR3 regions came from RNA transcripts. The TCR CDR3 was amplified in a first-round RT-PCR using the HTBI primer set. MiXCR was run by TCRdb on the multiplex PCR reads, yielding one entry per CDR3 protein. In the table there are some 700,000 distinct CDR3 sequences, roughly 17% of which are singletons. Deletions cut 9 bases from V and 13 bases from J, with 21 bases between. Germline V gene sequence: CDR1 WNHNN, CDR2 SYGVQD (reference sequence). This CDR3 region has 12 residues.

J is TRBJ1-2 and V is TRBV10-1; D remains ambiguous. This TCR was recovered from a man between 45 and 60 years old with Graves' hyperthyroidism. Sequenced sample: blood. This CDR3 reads CARRPFNDLGTF. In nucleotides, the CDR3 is TGCGCCAGAAGACCGTTTAACGATTTAGGCACCTTC.